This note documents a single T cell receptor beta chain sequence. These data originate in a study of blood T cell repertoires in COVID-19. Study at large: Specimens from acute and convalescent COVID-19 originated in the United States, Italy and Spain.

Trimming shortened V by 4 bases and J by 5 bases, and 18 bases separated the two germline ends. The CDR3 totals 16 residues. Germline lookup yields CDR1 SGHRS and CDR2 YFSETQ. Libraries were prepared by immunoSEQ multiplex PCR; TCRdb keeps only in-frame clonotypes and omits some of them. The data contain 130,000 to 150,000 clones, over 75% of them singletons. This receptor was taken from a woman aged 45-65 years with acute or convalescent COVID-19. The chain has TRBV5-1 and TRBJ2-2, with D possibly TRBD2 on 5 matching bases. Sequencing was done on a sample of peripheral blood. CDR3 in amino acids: CASSISVSTGTGELFF. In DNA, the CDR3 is TGCGCCAGCAGCATTAGCGTGAGCACGGGGACCGGGGAGCTGTTTTTT.